This T cell receptor beta chain was recovered during a study of blood T cell repertoires in COVID-19. Profiled with immunoSEQ multiplex PCR; TCRdb holds only in-frame clones, not every one. This sample has 100,000 to 120,000 clones, with just over 75% found just once. V lost 0 bases, J lost 4 bases, and 3 bases stayed unmatched. This CDR3 is 14 amino acids long. The germline V gene has CDR1 SGHVS and CDR2 FQNEAQ. The receptor was isolated from a woman older than 75 with acute or convalescent COVID-19. Sequenced material: peripheral blood. The J gene is TRBJ2-7, the V gene TRBV7-8; 7 positions match TRBD2. The DNA for the CDR3 is TGTGCCAGCAGCTTAGCTTCGGGAGGTTACGAGCAGTACTTC. This translates into CASSLASGGYEQYF.